This TCR beta chain was sequenced during a study of blood T cells in healthy people across ages. There are 14 residues in the CDR3. The germline V gene encodes CDR1 GTSNPN and CDR2 SVGIG (reference sequence). V was pared by 0 bases and J by 4 bases, with 4 bases of the junction left unmatched. The second PCR ran roughly 7 to 12 cycles with a sample-barcoded 5' primer and J-beta primers. From the 5' RACE reads, TCRdb called clonotypes with MiXCR, one entry per CDR3 protein. The table lists over 600,000 distinct CDR3 sequences, about half of them singletons. The sequence derives from an elderly man in good health. Specimen: blood. J is TRBJ2-7 and V is TRBV30, with TRBD2 identical over 9 bases. The CDR3 sequence is CAWSVGSGSYEQYF. The CDR3 bases are TGTGCCTGGAGTGTAGGTAGCGGGAGTTACGAGCAGTACTTC.